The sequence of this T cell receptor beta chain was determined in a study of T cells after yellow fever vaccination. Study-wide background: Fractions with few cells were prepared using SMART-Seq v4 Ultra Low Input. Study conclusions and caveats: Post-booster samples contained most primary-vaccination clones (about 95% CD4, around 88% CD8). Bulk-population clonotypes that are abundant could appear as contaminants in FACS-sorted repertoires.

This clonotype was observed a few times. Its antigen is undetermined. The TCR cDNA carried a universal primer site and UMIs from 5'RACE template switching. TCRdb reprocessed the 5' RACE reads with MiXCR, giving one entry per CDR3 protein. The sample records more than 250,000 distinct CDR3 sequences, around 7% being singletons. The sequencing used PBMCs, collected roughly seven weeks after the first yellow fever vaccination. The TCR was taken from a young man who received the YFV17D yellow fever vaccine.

CDR3 nucleotides: TGTGCCAGCAGCCCCAGGGGTCTAGCGGGGGTACAAGAGACCCAGTACTTC. Its translation: CASSPRGLAGVQETQYF. The chain carries TRBV7-3 and TRBJ2-5, with TRBD2 identical over 10 bases. J gave up 2 bases and V 5 bases, and 11 bases lay outside the gene matches. Germline CDR1 is SGHTA and CDR2 is FQGTGA. The CDR3 length is 17 residues.